The rows below give T cell receptor beta chains drawn from one sample of a study of cytomegalovirus exposure and HLA in healthy donors. The assay was immunoSEQ multiplex PCR, and TCRdb's table has in-frame clones only and misses some. The table records more than 85,000 clones, about three quarters of them present only once. Source material: PBMCs. The receptor set was obtained from a man younger than 40 in good health and CMV-seropositive. Both conserved end residues are part of each CDR3. The D gene is left open where the match is weak. Clone size, where shown, is once, few, many, or a class for clones that have expanded.

j_gene,v_gene,abundance,d_gene,CDR3nt,CDR3aa
TRBJ1-5,TRBV6-1,-,-,TGTGCCAGCAGGAGTGTACAGGTTAGCAATCAGCCCCAGCATTTT,CASRSVQVSNQPQHF
TRBJ2-7,TRBV19,once,TRBD1,TGTGCCAGTAGTGCAGGGACAGGCTCTCTCGAGCAGTACTTC,CASSAGTGSLEQYF
TRBJ2-7,TRBV29-1,-,-,TGCAGCGCCCAGGGTAAAGAGCAGTACTTC,CSAQGKEQYF
TRBJ1-1,TRBV7-7,-,-,TGTGCTAGCAGCTTATCGACCGGGACAGAAGCTTTCTTT,CASSLSTGTEAFF
TRBJ2-1,TRBV6-5,-,TRBD2,TGTGCCAGCAGAAAACCTCGGGGGGGCAGTGAGCAGTTCTTC,CASRKPRGGSEQFF
TRBJ2-7,TRBV5-6,-,-,TGTGCCAGCAGCTTGGGGTGGGGAGCCTACGAGCAGTACTTC,CASSLGWGAYEQYF
TRBJ1-2,TRBV7-8,once,-,TGTGCCAGCAGCTTAGACAGAGCTAACTATGGCTACACCTTC,CASSLDRANYGYTF
TRBJ2-1,TRBV11-2,once,-,TGTGCCAGCAGCTTAGCCAGGGCACCGGATTCTGGCGGTGAGCAGTTCTTC,CASSLARAPDSGGEQFF
TRBJ1-1,TRBV21-1,-,-,TGTGCCAGCAGTTGCGCGCAGGGCTTGAACACTGAAGCTTTCTTT,CASSCAQGLNTEAFF
TRBJ2-7,TRBV18,-,TRBD1,TGTGCCAGCTCACCTTTAAGCTCGACAGGGGGCCCCCCAGGGGAGCAGTACTTC,CASSPLSSTGGPPGEQYF
TRBJ1-1,TRBV18,-,TRBD1,TGTGCCAGCTCTTATCCCCCGGGACAGGGTGACACTGAAGCTTTCTTT,CASSYPPGQGDTEAFF
TRBJ1-3,TRBV5-1,-,-,TGCGCCAGCAGCCCCCGGGCAGGGGCCGGAAACACCATATATTTT,CASSPRAGAGNTIYF
TRBJ1-1,TRBV7-3,few,-,TGTGCCAGCAGCGAACAGGGGAACACTGAAGCTTTCTTT,CASSEQGNTEAFF
TRBJ2-2,TRBV27,-,TRBD2,TGTGCCAGCAGTATCGTGGGGGGGTCCACCGGGGAGCTGTTTTTT,CASSIVGGSTGELFF
TRBJ2-5,TRBV7-2,-,TRBD1,TGTGCCAGCAGCTCCAGGACAGGGGAGACCCAGTACTTC,CASSSRTGETQYF
TRBJ2-7,TRBV6-5,few,-,TGTGCCAGCAGTGGACAGCGGCGCTCCTACGAGCAGTACTTC,CASSGQRRSYEQYF
TRBJ2-7,TRBV7-3,-,TRBD2,TGTGCCAGCAGCCTAACTAGCGGGGCCAGCTACGAGCAGTACTTC,CASSLTSGASYEQYF
TRBJ1-4,TRBV30,-,-,TGTGCCTGGACCGGGGGAGCGTCATCTAATGAAAAACTGTTTTTT,CAWTGGASSNEKLFF
TRBJ1-2,TRBV7-9,-,-,TGTTCCAGCAGCTCTCGACAGGATGAGATTAACTATGGCTACACCTTC,CSSSSRQDEINYGYTF
TRBJ2-1,TRBV6-1,-,-,TGTGCCAGCAGTGACCTTCCCCGAGGTGGCTACAATGAGCAGTTCTTC,CASSDLPRGGYNEQFF
TRBJ2-1,TRBV5-1,-,TRBD2,TGCGCCAGCAAACCGACTAGCGAGCTAAACAATGAGCAGTTCTTC,CASKPTSELNNEQFF
TRBJ2-1,TRBV5-6,-,-,TGTGCCAGCAGCTTGCTGGCCAATGAGCAGTTCTTC,CASSLLANEQFF
TRBJ1-2,TRBV7-8,-,-,TGTGCCAGCCGAGGAATGCCGGCTAACTATGGCTACACCTTC,CASRGMPANYGYTF